The sample holds one count of the clone carrying this T cell receptor beta chain. What it binds is not known. The CDR3 totals 14 residues. Germline lookup yields CDR1 MNHEY and CDR2 SMNVEV (reference sequence). Trimming shortened V by 7 bases and J by 2 bases, and 11 bases separated the two germline ends. This specimen comes from a study of tumor-infiltrating lymphocytes in localized non-small cell lung cancer. The overall study: Several tumor histologies, both smoking statuses, and some post-neoadjuvant chemotherapy samples were included. Study results and caveats: T-cell fraction did not differ between immunotypes IM1 and IM2. Each assay used a separate piece of the same tissue.

Sequencing was performed with immunoSEQ multiplex PCR; in TCRdb, only in-frame clones are kept and a portion is missing. This sample yields 15,000 or so clones, of which 81% are seen a single time; 2.6% belongs to the top ten. V usage is TRBV27 and J usage is TRBJ2-2, with D perhaps matching TRBD1 (6 bases). The receptor was isolated from a human donor with non-small cell lung cancer. The sequencing sample was made of lung tumor tissue. CDR3 in DNA: TGTGCCAGCACCAGTGGGGGCAACACCGGGGAGCTGTTTTTT. The encoded protein is CASTSGGNTGELFF.